Below, 12 T cell receptor beta chains from the same sample are listed, as sequenced in a study of blood T cell repertoires in COVID-19. Clones were read by immunoSEQ multiplex PCR, and TCRdb kept only the in-frame ones, dropping some. This table has about 350,000 clones, about 87% appearing once. What was sequenced was peripheral blood. These TCRs come from a woman aged 45-60 years with COVID-19, enrolled during active disease.

The V call is TRBV6-2 or TRBV6-3, the J call TRBJ1-1; 8 bases are a match to TRBD1. V shed 4 bases, J shed 5 bases, and the junction held 12 bases outside the gene matches. There are 16 residues in the CDR3. Germline CDR1 is MNHEY and CDR2 is SVGEGT. CDR3 sequence reads: CASSSPLPGGGTEAFF. The CDR3, as DNA: TGTGCCAGCAGTTCGCCGCTCCCAGGGGGCGGAACTGAAGCTTTCTTT.

V is TRBV2 and J is TRBJ1-1; possibly TRBD1 for D (5 bases). This CDR3 is 15 amino acids long. The V gene's germline CDR1 is SNHLY and CDR2 FYNNEI. With 3 bases removed from V and 4 bases from J, the gap between germline ends came to 15 bases. The CDR3 coding sequence is TGTGCCAGCAGTGAGGATCAGGGCCGGCGCACTGAAGCTTTCTTT. Translated: CASSEDQGRRTEAFF.

The V and J genes are TRBV30 and TRBJ2-5, with D possibly being TRBD1 (6 bases). The germline V gene encodes CDR1 GTSNPN and CDR2 SVGIG (reference sequence). The V end was cut by 3 bases, the J end by 5 bases, with 22 bases between. The CDR3 spans 16 residues. CDR3 coding DNA: TGTGCCTGGAGCCGAACTTATTACAGGGTTGTGGAGACCCAGTACTTC. It encodes CAWSRTYYRVVETQYF.

There are many counts of this clone. V and J are TRBV9 and TRBJ2-7; possible D gene TRBD2, 6 bases. The CDR3 length is 13 residues. Trimming removed 4 bases from V and 6 bases from J, with 14 bases in between. Germline lookup yields CDR1 SGDLS and CDR2 YYNGEE. CDR3: CASSFSGGAEQYF. The CDR3 DNA follows: TGTGCCAGCAGCTTTAGTGGCGGGGCCGAGCAGTACTTC.

V gene TRBV3-1 (or the pseudogene TRBV3-2) combines with J gene TRBJ2-3; 14 nucleotides agree with TRBD2. Germline V gives CDR1 LGHDT, CDR2 YNNKEL (reference sequence). With 2 bases clipped from V and 6 bases from J, the junction kept 7 bases outside the gene matches. CDR3 length: 17 residues. In DNA form, the CDR3 reads TGTGCCAGCAGCCAACCCTCGGGACTAGCGGGAGTGGATACGCAGTATTTT. Amino acids: CASSQPSGLAGVDTQYF.

The rearrangement links TRBV27 to TRBJ2-2; TRBD1 matches 11 bases. This CDR3 is 14 amino acids long. CDR1 and CDR2 from the germline V gene are MNHEY and SMNVEV (reference sequence). The trim removed 5 bases at V and 7 bases at J, leaving 3 bases unmatched. Here the CDR3 DNA reads TGTGCCAGCAGTAAGGGACAGGGGGTCGGGGAGCTGTTTTTT. It is translated as CASSKGQGVGELFF.

This chain connects TRBV7-3 to TRBJ2-2; no firm D call. The germline CDR1 and CDR2 sequences are SGHTA and FQGTGA. CDR3 length equals 15 residues. V was pared by 1 base and J by 3 bases, with 9 bases between. This CDR3 is CASSLRPEHTGELFF. The CDR3 DNA is TGTGCCAGCAGCTTAAGGCCCGAACACACCGGGGAGCTGTTTTTT.

The rearrangement joins TRBV11-1 to TRBJ2-1; no reliable D call. Germline-derived CDR1 and CDR2 are SGHAT and FQDESV (reference sequence). Trimming removed 5 bases at V and 10 bases at J, with 15 bases between. The CDR3 runs 13 residues. The CDR3 region is CASSPRRGPEQFF. In DNA, the CDR3 is TGTGCCAGCAGCCCTAGGAGAGGTCCGGAGCAGTTCTTC.

The chain couples TRBV15 to TRBJ2-6, with 13 nucleotides matching TRBD2. Trimming at V came to 3 bases and at J to 0 bases, leaving 5 bases not matched to a gene. The CDR3 has 19 amino acids. The germline V gene has CDR1 LNHNV and CDR2 YYDKDF (reference sequence). CDR3 amino acids: CATSSGLAGADSGANVLTF. The CDR3 DNA reads TGTGCCACCAGCAGCGGACTAGCGGGAGCAGACTCTGGGGCCAACGTCCTGACTTTC. The full variable domain, with the rest looked up from reference TRBV15 and TRBJ2-6, is DAMVIQNPRYQVTQFGKPVTLSCSQTLNHNVMYWYQQKSSQAPKLLFHYYDKDFNNEADTPDNFQSRRPNTSFCFLDIRSPGLGDTAMYLCATSSGLAGADSGANVLTFGAGSRLTVL.

The chain employs TRBV6-6 and TRBJ2-5; D ambiguous. CDR3 length: 13 amino acids. V was pared by 5 bases and J by 1 base, with 8 bases between. Germline values: CDR1 MNHNY, CDR2 SVGAGI (reference sequence). The DNA of the CDR3 is TGTGCCAGCAGTACCGGCGGCCAAGAGACCCAGTACTTC. Residues: CASSTGGQETQYF.

V usage is TRBV20-1 and J usage is TRBJ2-3; TRBD1 might be the D (5 bases). Germline loops: CDR1 DFQATT, CDR2 SNEGSKA (reference sequence). CDR3 length: 12 residues. Trimming shortened V by 3 bases and J by 5 bases, and 9 bases separated the two germline ends. In nucleotides, the CDR3 is TGCAGTGCTAGTAGGGGCCGAGATACGCAGTATTTT. Amino acids: CSASRGRDTQYF.

The rearrangement links TRBV7-9 to TRBJ1-2; 7 nucleotides match TRBD1. The CDR3 has 15 amino acids. Looked up from germline, CDR1 is SEHNR and CDR2 is FQNEAQ (reference sequence). Trimming cost V 0 bases and J 4 bases; bases outside gene matches: 5. CDR3 amino acids: CASSLATGAGYGYTF. Here the CDR3 DNA reads TGTGCCAGCAGCTTAGCTACAGGGGCTGGCTATGGCTACACCTTC.